This T cell receptor (beta chain) stems from a study of blood T cell repertoires in COVID-19. Sequencing used immunoSEQ multiplex PCR; TCRdb keeps in-frame clones, though not all of them. The data show roughly 220,000 clones, approximately 86% seen once. Germline CDR1 and CDR2: MNHEY and SVGAGI. The CDR3 consists of 16 residues. Trimming removed 3 bases from V and 4 bases from J; junction bases left unmatched: 8. This clone was observed once. J is TRBJ2-2 and V is TRBV6-5; the match to TRBD2 covers 7 bases. The TCR sequence derives from a woman aged 45 to 65 with COVID-19, enrolled during active disease. Sequences were obtained from peripheral blood. This chain's CDR3 is CASSYPSGLSTGELFF. The DNA for the CDR3 is TGTGCCAGCAGTTATCCTAGCGGACTCTCCACCGGGGAGCTGTTTTTT.